This T cell receptor beta chain was recovered during a study of blood T cell repertoires in COVID-19. This CDR3 is 14 amino acids long. Germline CDR1 and CDR2: SEHNR and FQNEAQ (reference sequence). Measured with immunoSEQ multiplex PCR; TCRdb has only the in-frame clones, and not every one. The sample contains 170,000 or so clones, around 83% of which appear only once. Remarks on this clone: At one boundary the junction diverges from the germline segment, which might be a read error.

The clonotype was recovered from a man aged 45 to 65 with active or convalescent COVID-19. The V gene is TRBV7-9, the J gene TRBJ2-2, with D possibly being TRBD2 (6 bases). Sample: peripheral blood. As DNA, the CDR3 is TGTGCCAGCAGCCTTGGAGGGAACGCCGGGGAGCTGTTTTTT. Protein: CASSLGGNAGELFF. The entire variable domain, with the rest obtained from reference TRBV7-9 and TRBJ2-2, is as follows: DTGVSQNPRHKITKRGQNVTFRCDPISEHNRLYWYRQTLGQGPEFLTYFQNEAQLEKSRLLSDRFSAERPKGSFSTLEIQRTEQGDSAMYLCASSLGGNAGELFFGEGSRLTVL.